The 25 T cell receptor beta chains listed next were all sequenced from one sample in a study of cytotoxic CD8 clonotypes in ibrutinib-treated CLL. Some clones are missing from TCRdb's copy, which holds only in-frame ones; the method was immunoSEQ multiplex PCR. The sample shows 150,000 or so clones, around three quarters of them seen only once. Sequences were derived from PBMCs, sampled after 12 months of ibrutinib treatment. All receptors derive from a human donor with chronic lymphocytic leukemia.

This clone was recorded once. The V call is TRBV29-1, the J call TRBJ1-2; unclear D gene. V lost 7 bases and J lost 1, with 10 bases in between. Germline CDR1 SQVTM, CDR2 ANQGSEA. The CDR3 is 12 residues long. The CDR3 spells CSGQGVNYGYTF. CDR3 DNA: TGCAGCGGACAAGGAGTTAACTATGGCTACACCTTC.

The J gene is TRBJ1-4, the V gene TRBV27, with D unresolved. The germline V gene encodes CDR1 MNHEY and CDR2 SMNVEV (reference sequence). The CDR3 has 14 residues. V was shortened by 6 bases and J by 7 bases, with 15 bases between the two germline ends. CDR3 region: CASRARREGEKLFF. CDR3 bases: TGTGCCAGCAGGGCGCGTCGGGAGGGTGAAAAACTGTTTTTT.

This chain connects TRBV6-1 to TRBJ2-1; D is perhaps TRBD1 (5 bases). The germline gives CDR1 MNHNS, CDR2 SASEGT. The CDR3 runs 12 residues. The V gene lost 3 bases and the J gene lost 7 bases, with 7 bases spanning the gap. Here the CDR3 reads CASSDQGNEQFF. CDR3 coding DNA: TGTGCCAGCAGTGACCAGGGTAATGAGCAGTTCTTC.

In the case of this clone: This CDR3 is also generated by other DNA sequences in the sample. The chain is built from TRBV7-2 and TRBJ2-5; D is uncertain. Germline V gene sequence: CDR1 SGHTA, CDR2 FQGNSA. Trimming took off 2 bases at V and 4 bases at J, with 14 bases between the two ends. This CDR3 has 15 amino acids. The CDR3 is CASSLNAGYGETQYF. In DNA, the CDR3 is TGTGCCAGCAGCTTAAACGCTGGGTATGGAGAGACCCAGTACTTC.

The V call is TRBV4-1, the J call TRBJ2-1; no clear D gene. The CDR3 consists of 12 residues. Trimming removed 0 bases from V and 9 bases from J, with 6 bases in between. CDR1 and CDR2 from the germline V gene are MGHRA and YSYEKL. The chain's CDR3 is CASSQEGIEQFF. As DNA, the CDR3 is TGCGCCAGCAGCCAAGAGGGAATTGAGCAGTTCTTC.

This chain connects TRBV9 to TRBJ2-3; 9 nucleotides match TRBD2. With V trimmed by 6 bases and J by 4 bases, 3 bases remained unmatched. There are 13 residues in the CDR3. Germline CDR1 SGDLS, CDR2 YYNGEE. The CDR3, as DNA: TGTGCCAGCACGGCGGGAGGGTCAGATACGCAGTATTTT. Amino acid sequence: CASTAGGSDTQYF.

This sequence joins TRBV19 and TRBJ2-1, with D perhaps being TRBD1 or TRBD2 (5 bases each). Germline V gene data show CDR1 as LNHDA and CDR2 as SQIVND (reference sequence). V was clipped by 7 bases and J by 5 bases, with 18 bases between them. This CDR3 contains 15 residues. The CDR3 region is CASTLGTTIDNEQFF. CDR3 nucleotides: TGTGCCAGTACCCTCGGGACCACAATAGACAATGAGCAGTTCTTC.

The V gene is TRBV6-5, the J gene TRBJ2-7; TRBD1 agrees at 10 bases. V shed 6 bases, J shed 5 bases, and the junction held 4 bases outside the gene matches. CDR1 and CDR2 from the germline V gene are MNHEY and SVGAGI. The CDR3 length is 13 residues. In nucleotides, the CDR3 is TGTGCCAGCAGCCGGGACAGGGGCCACGAGCAGTACTTC. Translating gives CASSRDRGHEQYF.

The chain employs TRBV27 and TRBJ1-2, with D possibly being TRBD1 (5 bases). V was cut by 11 bases and J by 2 bases, with 9 bases left in between. Looked up from germline, CDR1 is MNHEY and CDR2 is SMNVEV (reference sequence). The CDR3 has 11 amino acids. The CDR3 here is CAAGRNYGYTF. CDR3 bases: TGTGCCGCGGGGCGGAACTATGGCTACACCTTC.

The chain joins TRBV6-9 to TRBJ2-7, with D perhaps TRBD1 (6 bases). Germline CDR1 and CDR2: MNHGY and SVAAGI. The CDR3 runs to 12 residues. The V end lost 3 bases, the J end lost 5 bases, and 8 bases lay between the germline ends. The CDR3 reads CASSYRDNEQYF. The CDR3 DNA reads TGTGCCAGCAGTTACAGGGACAACGAGCAGTACTTC.

By share, this clone counts as medium-sized. This specimen includes other DNA sequences encoding the same CDR3. V is TRBV10-3 and J is TRBJ2-1, with a possible D match to TRBD1 (5 bases). Germline V gives CDR1 ENHRY, CDR2 SYGVKD. CDR3 size: 11 residues. The germline V and J ends were trimmed by 4 bases and 7 bases, with 5 bases remaining between them. CDR3 residues: CAISAGNEQFF. The DNA for the CDR3 is TGTGCCATCAGTGCAGGGAATGAGCAGTTCTTC.

This clone was recorded once. CDR3 nucleotide sequence: TGTGCCAGCAGACGCGACAGGACCCTCACTGAAGCTTTCTTT. This sequence encodes CASRRDRTLTEAFF. V gene TRBV28 combines with J gene TRBJ1-1; a weak D match, TRBD1 (6 bases). The V gene's germline CDR1 is MDHEN and CDR2 SYDVKM. The CDR3 extends over 14 amino acids. Trimming took off 6 bases at V and 4 bases at J, with 15 bases between the two ends.

This rearrangement joins TRBV19 to TRBJ1-5; D might be TRBD1 (5 bases). Trimming left V 3 bases short and J 1 base short, with 13 bases between. Per germline, CDR1 LNHDA and CDR2 SQIVND (reference sequence). CDR3 length equals 16 residues. The CDR3 spells CASSMGLGMSNQPQHF. Written as DNA, the CDR3 is TGTGCCAGTAGTATGGGACTCGGGATGAGCAATCAGCCCCAGCATTTT.

The J gene is TRBJ1-4, the V gene TRBV4-3; D unresolved. This CDR3 is 15 amino acids long. Germline V gene lookup returns CDR1 LGHNA and CDR2 YSLEER. Deletions cut 4 bases from V and 0 bases from J, with 9 bases between. The CDR3 reads CASSLALSTNEKLFF. CDR3 DNA sequence: TGCGCCAGCAGCCTTGCGTTGTCAACTAATGAAAAACTGTTTTTT.

This clone has only a few counts. The chain carries TRBV11-2 and TRBJ2-5; 8 positions agree with TRBD2. With 6 bases clipped from V and 5 bases from J, the junction kept 8 bases outside the gene matches. The CDR3 runs to 14 residues. Germline V CDR1 and CDR2: SGHAT, FQNNGV. CDR3 in amino acids: CASRGRAGEETQYF. CDR3 nucleotides: TGTGCCAGCAGGGGAAGAGCGGGAGAGGAGACCCAGTACTTC.

The chain joins TRBV28 to TRBJ2-7, with 7 bases fitting TRBD1. CDR1 MDHEN and CDR2 SYDVKM come from the germline V gene. The CDR3 contains 15 residues. J was trimmed by 3 bases and V by 4 bases; bases with no gene match: 9. In DNA form, the CDR3 reads TGTGCCAGCAGTTATACCGGGACAGAAGACTACGAGCAGTACTTC. Translated, it gives CASSYTGTEDYEQYF.

This chain connects TRBV9 to TRBJ2-1; 7 nucleotides agree with TRBD2. Germline V gene data show CDR1 as SGDLS and CDR2 as YYNGEE. CDR3 length: 16 amino acids. Germline trimming cut 1 base from V and 4 bases from J; bases unmatched to any gene: 8. Here the CDR3 DNA reads TGTGCCAGCAGCGTACGGGCTAGCGGTCCTTACAATGAGCAGTTCTTC. Its protein product is CASSVRASGPYNEQFF.

In this sample, this clone turned up a few times. This sequence joins TRBV11-2 and TRBJ2-3; D ambiguous. Looked up from germline, CDR1 is SGHAT and CDR2 is FQNNGV. This CDR3 comprises 13 residues. Trimming took 1 base from V and 2 from J, leaving 4 bases between them. DNA for the CDR3: TGTGCCAGCAGCTTAGGACTCACAGATACGCAGTATTTT. Translating it yields CASSLGLTDTQYF. The whole variable domain, remainder taken from reference TRBV11-2 and TRBJ2-3, is EAGVAQSPRYKIIEKRQSVAFWCNPISGHATLYWYQQILGQGPKLLIQFQNNGVVDDSQLPKDRFSAERLKGVDSTLKIQPAKLEDSAVYLCASSLGLTDTQYFGPGTRLTVL.

The chain has TRBV7-6 and TRBJ2-1; 8 bases are shared with TRBD2. This CDR3 comprises 17 residues. Germline trimming cut 5 bases from V and 3 bases from J; bases unmatched to any gene: 12. CDR1 is SGHVS, CDR2 FNYEAQ, per germline. CDR3 nucleotides: TGTGCCAGCAGCAGACCCCTGGGGCGGGAGGACTACAATGAGCAGTTCTTC. Protein: CASSRPLGREDYNEQFF.

The rearrangement joins TRBV18 to TRBJ1-2; D is perhaps TRBD1 (5 bases). The CDR3 has 13 amino acids. Trimming pared 5 bases from V and 9 bases from J, leaving 16 bases between. Germline CDR1 KGHSH, CDR2 LQKENI. The chain's CDR3 is CASSGADFARYTF. The CDR3 nucleotides read TGTGCCAGCTCAGGGGCGGACTTTGCGCGCTACACCTTC.

The chain combines TRBV28 with TRBJ2-3; 10 bases are shared with TRBD2. The V and J ends lost 4 bases and 3 bases, in that order; junction bases with no gene match: 7. Germline-derived CDR1 and CDR2 are MDHEN and SYDVKM. This CDR3 has 16 amino acids. CDR3 sequence: CASSWYLAGETDTQYF. DNA for the CDR3: TGTGCCAGCAGTTGGTACCTAGCGGGAGAGACAGATACGCAGTATTTT.

V and J are TRBV6-5 and TRBJ2-5, with D perhaps being TRBD1 or TRBD2 (5 bases each). Germline V gives CDR1 MNHEY, CDR2 SVGAGI. The CDR3 runs to 14 residues. Trimming took off 6 bases at V and 1 base at J, with 12 bases between the two ends. DNA of the CDR3: TGTGCCAGCAGCCCAGGGACGATCCAAGAGACCCAGTACTTC. Amino acid sequence: CASSPGTIQETQYF.

This rearrangement joins TRBV28 to TRBJ1-4, with 9 bases that match TRBD1. Germline V lookup: CDR1 MDHEN, CDR2 SYDVKM. Trimming at V came to 4 bases and at J to 5 bases, leaving 5 bases not matched to a gene. This CDR3 spans 15 amino acids. The CDR3: CASSSLQGANEKLFF. The CDR3 nucleotides are TGTGCCAGCAGTTCTCTACAGGGGGCGAATGAAAAACTGTTTTTT.

The rearrangement uses TRBV7-2 and TRBJ2-1; D gene ambiguous. Trimming left V 5 bases short and J 10 bases short, with 21 bases between. CDR3 length: 15 amino acids. Germline CDR1 and CDR2: SGHTA and FQGNSA. Here the CDR3 DNA reads TGTGCCAGCAGCAGGTCCAGGCTCCTCAAAGGCGAGCAGTTCTTC. Translation gives CASSRSRLLKGEQFF.

This rearrangement joins TRBV7-9 to TRBJ2-1; 12 bases map to TRBD2. V was pared by 2 bases and J by 4 bases, with 3 bases of the junction left unmatched. Germline values: CDR1 SEHNR, CDR2 FQNEAQ (reference sequence). CDR3 length: 16 amino acids. CDR3 region: CASSLRTSGIYNEQFF. CDR3 DNA sequence: TGTGCCAGCAGCTTAAGGACTAGCGGGATTTACAATGAGCAGTTCTTC.